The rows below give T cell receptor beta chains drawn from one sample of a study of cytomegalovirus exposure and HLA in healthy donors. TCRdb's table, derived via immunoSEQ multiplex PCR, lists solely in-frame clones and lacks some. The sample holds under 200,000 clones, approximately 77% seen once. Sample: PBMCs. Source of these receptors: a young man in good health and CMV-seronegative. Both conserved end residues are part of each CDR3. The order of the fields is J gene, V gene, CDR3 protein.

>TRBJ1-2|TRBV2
CASMPTGTYGYTF
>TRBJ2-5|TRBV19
CASSNTGERETQYF
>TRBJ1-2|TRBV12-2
CASRSETETNYGYTF
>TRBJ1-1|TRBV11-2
CASSWTASGNTEAFF
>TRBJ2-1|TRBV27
CASRRDLTFSGNEQFF
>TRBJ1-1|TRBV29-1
CSVRSGLMNTEAFF
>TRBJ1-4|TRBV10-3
CAISETGGGLPNEKLFF
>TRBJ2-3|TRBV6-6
CASSLGGGTDTQYF
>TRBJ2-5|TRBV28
CASSLLGVQGETQYF
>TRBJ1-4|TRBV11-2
CASSGQVGEKLFF
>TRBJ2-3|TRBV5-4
CASSLGDRALDTQYF
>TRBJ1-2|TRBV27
CAKTAGGLGYTF
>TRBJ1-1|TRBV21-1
CASSKGEGLGTEAFF
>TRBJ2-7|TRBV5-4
CASSLEGTASYEQYF
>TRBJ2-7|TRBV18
CASSPGTGVPYEQYF
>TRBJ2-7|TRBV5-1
CASTGGSDRGRDEQYF
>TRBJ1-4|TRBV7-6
CASSLVVTGNEKLFF
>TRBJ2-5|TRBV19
CASSPYRGPPQETQYF
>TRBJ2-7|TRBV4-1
CASSLRDRDSLSESSYEQYF
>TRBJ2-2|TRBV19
CASIRGSNTGELFF
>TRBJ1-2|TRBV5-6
CASSLRGYGYTF
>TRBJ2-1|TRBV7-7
CASSPGLAGPSPRGEQFF
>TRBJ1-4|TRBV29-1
CSVVAGGDEKLFF
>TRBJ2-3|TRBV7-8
CASSSTIAGGDNTQYF
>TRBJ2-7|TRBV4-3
CASSQETSGDLTGYYEQYF
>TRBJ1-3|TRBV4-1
CASRDNSGNTIYF
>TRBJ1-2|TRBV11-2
CASSGVTGGKGYTF
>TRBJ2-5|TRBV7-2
CASSLRTGGVKETQYF
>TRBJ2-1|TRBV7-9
CSSSSPTDRLEFF
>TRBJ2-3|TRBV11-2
CASSLPRGKGTQYF
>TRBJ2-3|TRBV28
CASSPQGYADTQYF
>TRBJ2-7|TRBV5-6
CASSPWTPYEQYF
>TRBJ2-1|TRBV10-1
CASSEGTADNEQFF
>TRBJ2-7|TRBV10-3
CATPGLAGPSSYEQYF
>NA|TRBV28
CASTGAAGGVYEQYF
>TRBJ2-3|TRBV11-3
CASSQSSGNGGTDTQYF
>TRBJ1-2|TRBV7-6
CASSSATAGAGGYTF